The 9 T cell receptor beta chains presented below share a single source sample, sequenced in a study of cytotoxic CD8 clonotypes in ibrutinib-treated CLL. Assay used: immunoSEQ multiplex PCR; TCRdb lists only in-frame clones, some missing. The table lists 250,000 to 350,000 clones, around 76% of them singletons. This specimen consisted of PBMCs, obtained at disease progression, from a patient treated with ibrutinib. Source of these receptors: a human donor with chronic lymphocytic leukemia.

V is TRBV11-2 and J is TRBJ2-3, with D unclear. CDR1 and CDR2 from the germline V gene are SGHAT and FQNNGV. V was shortened by 7 bases and J by 1 base, with 15 bases between the two germline ends. This CDR3 comprises 15 residues. The CDR3 here is CASTSPTPGTDTQYF. CDR3 DNA sequence: TGTGCCAGCACCTCCCCTACGCCAGGCACAGATACGCAGTATTTT.

The chain joins TRBV28 to TRBJ1-2, with D unclear. The CDR3 extends over 14 amino acids. Trimming pared 4 bases from V and 7 bases from J, leaving 16 bases between. Germline-derived CDR1 and CDR2 are MDHEN and SYDVKM. CDR3 region: CASSWRWWLRGYTF. The CDR3 DNA sequence: TGTGCCAGCAGTTGGCGATGGTGGCTCCGTGGCTACACCTTC.

J is TRBJ1-6 and V is TRBV25-1; D unclear. Trimming took off 3 bases at V and 7 bases at J, with 13 bases between the two ends. The CDR3 spans 15 residues. Germline CDR1 is MGHDK and CDR2 is SYGVNS. The CDR3: CASSDYTQRNSPLHF. CDR3 DNA: TGTGCCAGCAGTGATTACACCCAGAGGAATTCACCCCTCCACTTT. The full variable domain, with the rest looked up from reference TRBV25-1 and TRBJ1-6, is EADIYQTPRYLVIGTGKKITLECSQTMGHDKMYWYQQDPGMELHLIHYSYGVNSTEKGDLSSESTVSRIRTEHFPLTLESARPSHTSQYLCASSDYTQRNSPLHFGNGTRLTVT.

The chain couples TRBV2 to TRBJ2-3; 8 positions match TRBD2. There are 13 residues in the CDR3. After removal of 10 bases from V and 0 bases from J, the junction contained 3 bases not matched to a gene. The germline V gene has CDR1 SNHLY and CDR2 FYNNEI. The CDR3 nucleotides read TGTGCCACCCCTAGCGGGAGCACAGATACGCAGTATTTT. Translated, it gives CATPSGSTDTQYF.

J is TRBJ2-1 and V is TRBV7-9; TRBD1 matches 9 bases. With 6 bases clipped from V and 1 base from J, the junction kept 4 bases outside the gene matches. The CDR3 loop spans 15 amino acids. CDR1 SEHNR and CDR2 FQNEAQ come from the germline V gene (reference sequence). The CDR3 is CASRTGGRSYNEQFF. DNA for the CDR3: TGTGCCAGCAGGACAGGGGGGAGATCCTACAATGAGCAGTTCTTC.

The V call is TRBV5-3, the J call TRBJ2-5; tentatively, D is TRBD1 or TRBD2 (5 bases each). TRBV5-3 is designated an ORF whose function remains uncertain. The CDR3 contains 19 residues. Trimming took off 0 bases at V and 1 base at J, with 22 bases between the two ends. The CDR3 DNA is TGTGCCAGAAGCTTGGGCTCTTACGAGGGACGGAGCTTCCAAGAGACCCAGTACTTC. It yields the protein CARSLGSYEGRSFQETQYF.

The chain recombines TRBV15 with TRBJ1-1; D uncertain. Germline loops: CDR1 LNHNV, CDR2 YYDKDF (reference sequence). Trimming took off 3 bases at V and 1 base at J, with 12 bases between the two ends. CDR3 length equals 15 residues. This CDR3 is CATSRKGRPNTEAFF. The CDR3 DNA reads TGTGCCACCAGCAGGAAGGGCCGCCCGAACACTGAAGCTTTCTTT.

V and J are TRBV6-1 and TRBJ2-7, with D tentatively TRBD1 or TRBD2 (6 bases each). The CDR3 is 15 amino acids. Trimming stripped 5 bases from V and 7 bases from J, with 21 bases between. CDR1 is MNHNS, CDR2 SASEGT, per germline. The CDR3 loop is CASSIRQVSAGEQYF. CDR3 bases: TGTGCCAGCAGTATCAGACAGGTCTCCGCGGGGGAGCAGTACTTC.

V gene TRBV7-3 combines with J gene TRBJ2-2; D is undetermined. CDR1 and CDR2 (germline): SGHTA, FQGTGA. V was cut by 2 bases and J by 7 bases, with 5 bases left in between. CDR3 length: 12 residues. The CDR3 region is CASSLGFGELFF. As DNA, the CDR3 is TGTGCCAGCAGCTTAGGGTTCGGGGAGCTGTTTTTT.